The 15 T cell receptor beta chains below were found in one sample sequenced in a study of radiotherapy plus CTLA-4 blockade in lung cancer. Clones were sequenced by immunoSEQ multiplex PCR, and TCRdb holds only the in-frame ones, with some missing. The sample yields tens of thousands of clones, approximately 91% seen once. The sequencing here drew on peripheral blood, taken from a patient treated with radiotherapy plus ipilimumab. Every receptor here comes from a human donor with non-small cell lung cancer whose response to radiotherapy plus ipilimumab could not be evaluated.

The chain links TRBV28 to TRBJ1-2, with D possibly being TRBD1 (6 bases). V was cut by 4 bases and J by 7 bases, with 16 bases left in between. Germline V lookup: CDR1 MDHEN, CDR2 SYDVKM. The CDR3 is made up of 14 amino acids. The CDR3 coding sequence is TGTGCCAGCAGTTCAACAGGGCTAGTGAGTGGCTACACCTTC. It specifies CASSSTGLVSGYTF.

The gene calls are TRBV6-5 and TRBJ2-5; 10 bases align to TRBD1. With V trimmed by 4 bases and J by 3 bases, 5 bases remained unmatched. Germline values: CDR1 MNHEY, CDR2 SVGAGI. The CDR3 length is 15 residues. CDR3 nucleotides: TGTGCCAGCAGTTCGGCCGGGACAGGGGAAGAGACCCAGTACTTC. Its protein is CASSSAGTGEETQYF.

V gene TRBV19 combines with J gene TRBJ2-2; maybe TRBD1 (6 bases). V was cut by 4 bases and J by 5 bases, with 14 bases left in between. CDR3 length: 15 amino acids. Germline CDR1 is LNHDA and CDR2 is SQIVND (reference sequence). CDR3 DNA sequence: TGTGCCAGTAGTAACCAACTAAGGGGGACCGGGGAGCTGTTTTTT. Its protein is CASSNQLRGTGELFF.

The chain couples TRBV10-3 to TRBJ1-1, with TRBD1 as a possible D gene (6 bases). This CDR3 spans 13 amino acids. Germline V lookup: CDR1 ENHRY, CDR2 SYGVKD. V gave up 3 bases and J gave up 10 bases, with 15 bases separating them. CDR3 coding DNA: TGTGCCATCAGTGATCCCGACAGGCTAGCAGCTTTCTTT. Translating it yields CAISDPDRLAAFF.

The V call is TRBV15, the J call TRBJ2-3; TRBD2 aligns across 10 bases. The CDR3 is 13 residues long. J lost 3 bases, V lost 7 bases, and 1 base had no gene match. The germline V gene has CDR1 LNHNV and CDR2 YYDKDF (reference sequence). CDR3 loop: CATTSGGTDTQYF. For the CDR3, the DNA is TGTGCCACCACTAGCGGGGGTACAGATACGCAGTATTTT.

Here the CDR3 DNA reads TGTGCCAGCAGTTACACCGGGACACCGAACACTGAAGCTTTCTTT. This encodes CASSYTGTPNTEAFF. The rearrangement links TRBV6-5 to TRBJ1-1, with D maybe TRBD1 (6 bases). V shed 2 bases and J shed 1 base, with 11 bases lying between them. CDR1 is MNHEY, CDR2 SVGAGI, per germline. The CDR3 runs 15 residues.

The V and J genes are TRBV10-3 and TRBJ2-7, with a tentative D call TRBD2 (5 bases). This CDR3 is built from 12 residues. Trimming removed 2 bases at V and 7 bases at J, with 9 bases between. Germline V gene lookup returns CDR1 ENHRY and CDR2 SYGVKD. CDR3 amino acids: CAISETSGEQYF. The CDR3 DNA reads TGTGCCATCAGTGAGACCAGCGGAGAGCAGTACTTC.

Regarding this clone: The sample contains more than one DNA sequence encoding this CDR3. This chain connects TRBV18 to TRBJ2-3, with 7 bases lining up with TRBD1. Unmatched junction bases numbered 2, after V lost 3 bases and J lost 2 bases. This CDR3 contains 14 residues. Germline CDR1 is KGHSH and CDR2 is LQKENI. Here the CDR3 DNA reads TGTGCCAGCTCACCCGACAGGGCCACAGATACGCAGTATTTT. Amino acids: CASSPDRATDTQYF.

The chain links TRBV6-1 to TRBJ2-2; the match to TRBD2 covers 10 bases. The CDR3 consists of 16 residues. CDR1 is MNHNS, CDR2 SASEGT, per germline. Trimming at V came to 3 bases and at J to 4 bases, leaving 5 bases not matched to a gene. CDR3 sequence reads: CASSDSGGASTGELFF. The CDR3 nucleotides read TGTGCCAGCAGTGACAGCGGGGGGGCAAGCACCGGGGAGCTGTTTTTT.

This chain connects TRBV5-1 to TRBJ1-3, with a weak D call TRBD1 (6 bases). Germline CDR1 SGHRS, CDR2 YFSETQ. The CDR3 runs to 15 residues. Trimming stripped 5 bases from V and 0 bases from J, with 12 bases between. The CDR3 bases are TGCGCCAGCAGAACAGGGTACCTCTCTGGAAACACCATATATTTT. The encoded protein is CASRTGYLSGNTIYF.

This chain connects TRBV5-4 to TRBJ2-5, with 9 bases aligning to TRBD2. The V gene end was trimmed by 2 bases and the J gene end by 5 bases; junction bases not matched to a gene: 10. The CDR3 runs 16 residues. CDR1 is SGHNT and CDR2 is YYREEE in the germline V gene (reference sequence). The CDR3 region has the DNA TGTGCCAGCAGCTTTGACGGCGGGGGGGCCCGGGAGACCCAGTACTTC. Protein sequence: CASSFDGGGARETQYF. Full variable domain (outside the CDR3, taken from reference TRBV5-4 and TRBJ2-5): ETGVTQSPTHLIKTRGQQVTLRCSSQSGHNTVSWYQQALGQGPQFIFQYYREEENGRGNFPPRFSGLQFPNYSSELNVNALELDDSALYLCASSFDGGGARETQYFGPGTRLLVL.

The genes are TRBV5-1 and TRBJ2-5, with 7 bases lining up with TRBD2. Germline loops: CDR1 SGHRS, CDR2 YFSETQ. This CDR3 is built from 14 residues. The V gene end was trimmed by 4 bases and the J gene end by 2 bases; junction bases not matched to a gene: 5. Written as DNA, the CDR3 is TGCGCCAGCAGCCGCGGGGGACCACAAGAGACCCAGTACTTC. This sequence encodes CASSRGGPQETQYF.

This chain joins TRBV7-2 and TRBJ2-1; 8 bases agree with TRBD1. The CDR3 loop spans 13 amino acids. Looked up from germline, CDR1 is SGHTA and CDR2 is FQGNSA. The V and J ends lost 5 bases and 9 bases, in that order; junction bases with no gene match: 6. The CDR3 DNA follows: TGTGCCAGCAGCCCCGGACAGGGCCGTGAGCAGTTCTTC. Translation gives CASSPGQGREQFF.

The chain has TRBV5-6 and TRBJ1-5; D unclear. V lost 0 bases and J lost 1, with 11 bases in between. CDR1 is SGHDT, CDR2 YYEEEE, per germline. The CDR3 runs 16 residues. The CDR3 protein is CASSLEYTRSNQPQHF. The DNA for the CDR3 is TGTGCCAGCAGCTTGGAGTACACTAGGAGCAATCAGCCCCAGCATTTT. Full variable domain (missing parts from reference TRBV5-6 and TRBJ1-5): DAGVTQSPTHLIKTRGQQVTLRCSPKSGHDTVSWYQQALGQGPQFIFQYYEEEERQRGNFPDRFSGHQFPNYSSELNVNALLLGDSALYLCASSLEYTRSNQPQHFGDGTRLSIL.

This clone was found once. The chain employs TRBV7-8 and TRBJ2-1; 7 positions agree with TRBD2. The V segment lost 5 bases and the J segment 6 bases; nucleotides outside the gene matches: 4. The germline CDR1 and CDR2 sequences are SGHVS and FQNEAQ. The CDR3 is 13 residues long. CDR3 loop: CASSPAGRNEQFF. The CDR3 DNA sequence: TGTGCCAGCAGCCCAGCGGGACGCAATGAGCAGTTCTTC.